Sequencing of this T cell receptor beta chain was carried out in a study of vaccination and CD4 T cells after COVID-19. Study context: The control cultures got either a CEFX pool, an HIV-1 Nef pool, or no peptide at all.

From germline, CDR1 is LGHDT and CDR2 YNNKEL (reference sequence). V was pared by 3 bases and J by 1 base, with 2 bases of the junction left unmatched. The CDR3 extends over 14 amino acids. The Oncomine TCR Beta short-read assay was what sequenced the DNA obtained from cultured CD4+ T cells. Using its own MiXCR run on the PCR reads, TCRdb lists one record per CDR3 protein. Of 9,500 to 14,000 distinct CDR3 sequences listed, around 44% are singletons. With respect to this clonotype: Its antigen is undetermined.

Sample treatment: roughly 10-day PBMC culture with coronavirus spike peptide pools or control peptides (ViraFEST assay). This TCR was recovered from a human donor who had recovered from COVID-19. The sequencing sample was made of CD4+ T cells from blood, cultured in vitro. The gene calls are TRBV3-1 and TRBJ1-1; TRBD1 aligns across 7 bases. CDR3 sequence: CASSQGQPNTEAFF. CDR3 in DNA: TGTGCCAGCAGCCAGGGACAGCCGAACACTGAAGCTTTCTTT.